What follows is one T cell receptor beta chain and its context. The repertoire was sequenced with immunoSEQ multiplex PCR; TCRdb's copy has only in-frame clones and lacks some. The table records roughly 98,000 clones, roughly four fifths of them present only once. The sample comes from a study of control samples from healthy donors and cancer patients. V shed 5 bases and J 3 bases; nucleotides not matched to a gene: 9. Germline CDR1 is MDHEN and CDR2 is SYDVKM. This CDR3 comprises 16 residues. This TCR was recovered from a woman aged 55-70 years in good health. This chain joins TRBV28 and TRBJ2-5; 10 nucleotides agree with TRBD1. Material for sequencing was blood. The CDR3 spells CASSRGTGAQEETQYF. As DNA, the CDR3 is TGTGCCAGCAGTCGGGGGACAGGGGCCCAGGAAGAGACCCAGTACTTC.